A selection of T cell receptor beta chains follows, all from one sample in a study of blood T cell repertoires in COVID-19. The repertoire was sequenced with immunoSEQ multiplex PCR; TCRdb's copy has only in-frame clones and lacks some. The top ten hold 6.5% to 7.5% of the sample, which has about 180,000 clones, approximately 80% seen once. The specimen sequenced was peripheral blood. The receptors originated from a woman aged 40 to 49 with COVID-19, enrolled during active disease. The CDR3 runs from the conserved cysteine through the conserved F or W. D genes are given only for firm matches. Only part of the rows carry a size: once, few, many, or a class if the clone is expanded.

j_call clone_size d_call v_call cdr3_aa cdr3_nt
TRBJ2-7 NA NA TRBV6-1 CASSEVNEQYF TGTGCCAGCAGTGAAGTAAACGAGCAGTACTTC
TRBJ2-1 NA NA TRBV19 CASSGGRGRRGGDNEQFF TGTGCCAGTAGTGGGGGTAGGGGTAGGAGAGGCGGGGACAATGAGCAGTTCTTC
TRBJ1-2 NA NA TRBV29-1 CSVEILSGLHYGYTF TGCAGCGTTGAGATCTTGTCAGGGCTGCACTATGGCTACACCTTC
TRBJ1-2 NA NA TRBV21-1 CASSKALGQGAAYGYTF TGTGCCAGCAGCAAAGCTTTGGGACAGGGGGCTGCGTATGGCTACACCTTC
TRBJ1-5 many NA TRBV4-1 CASSQDRGWGQPQHF TGCGCCAGCAGCCAAGATCGGGGGTGGGGTCAGCCCCAGCATTTT
TRBJ2-7 NA TRBD2 TRBV28 CASRSGRPPREQYF TGTGCCAGCAGAAGCGGGAGGCCTCCTAGGGAGCAGTACTTC
TRBJ2-3 NA TRBD2 TRBV4-1 CASSLRAGGATDTQYF TGCGCCAGCAGCCTCCGGGCGGGGGGCGCAACAGATACGCAGTATTTT
TRBJ1-2 NA TRBD1 TRBV24-1 CATSDLERQGAVSCGYTF TGTGCCACCAGTGATCTTGAGAGACAGGGGGCGGTATCTTGTGGCTACACCTTC
TRBJ1-1 NA NA TRBV2 CASFGRNTEAFF TGTGCCAGCTTTGGTAGGAACACTGAAGCTTTCTTT
TRBJ2-7 once NA TRBV28 CASSFVGGEQYF TGTGCCAGCAGTTTCGTGGGGGGCGAGCAGTACTTC
TRBJ2-2 NA NA TRBV5-6 CASSLGLSGELFF TGTGCCAGCAGCCTGGGACTGTCCGGGGAGCTGTTTTTT
TRBJ2-7 NA TRBD1 TRBV27 CASSLGWRQGSDEQYF TGTGCCAGCAGTTTAGGATGGAGACAGGGGAGTGACGAGCAGTACTTC
TRBJ1-2 NA TRBD1 TRBV6-5 CASSPSGTDYTF TGTGCCAGCAGTCCCTCCGGGACAGACTACACCTTC
TRBJ2-5 NA NA TRBV24-1 CATSDLSGETQYF TGTGCCACCAGTGATTTGTCGGGGGAGACCCAGTACTTC
TRBJ1-2 NA NA TRBV12-3/TRBV12-4 CASSFRAGVSYTF TGTGCCAGCAGTTTTCGGGCCGGGGTGAGCTACACCTTC
TRBJ1-1 NA NA TRBV5-6 CASSWRPGTWDTEAFF TGTGCCAGCAGCTGGCGCCCCGGGACTTGGGACACTGAAGCTTTCTTT
TRBJ2-3 NA NA TRBV7-9 CASSGRAFGTDTQYF TGTGCCAGCAGCGGGCGGGCTTTCGGCACAGATACGCAGTATTTT
TRBJ1-5 NA NA TRBV7-8 CASSDRLTASDQPQHF TGTGCCAGCAGCGACAGATTGACAGCTAGCGATCAGCCCCAGCATTTT
TRBJ2-7 NA NA TRBV19 CASSTTGGLSSYEQYF TGTGCCAGTAGTACTACAGGCGGTTTGAGCTCCTACGAGCAGTACTTC
TRBJ1-2 NA NA TRBV28 CASTLTLNYGYTF TGTGCCAGCACCCTGACACTGAACTATGGCTACACCTTC
TRBJ1-2 NA NA TRBV6-5 CASSSPGGNYGYTF TGTGCCAGCAGTAGCCCGGGGGGCAACTATGGCTACACCTTC
TRBJ2-7 NA TRBD2 TRBV7-2 CASSPELAGNLEQYF TGTGCCAGCAGCCCCGAACTAGCGGGGAACTTGGAGCAGTACTTC
TRBJ1-3 few NA TRBV6-5 CASRAGFSGNTIYF TGTGCCAGCAGGGCGGGGTTCTCTGGAAACACCATATATTTT
TRBJ1-1 NA NA TRBV25-1 CATSLETEAFF TGTGCCACCTCTCTGGAGACTGAAGCTTTCTTT
TRBJ2-5 NA NA TRBV5-5 CASSLTPTYIETQYF TGTGCCAGCAGCCTTACCCCTACGTATATCGAGACCCAGTACTTC
TRBJ2-7 NA TRBD2 TRBV27 CASSLGGRFYEQYF TGTGCCAGCAGTTTGGGCGGGAGGTTTTACGAGCAGTACTTC
TRBJ2-4 NA NA TRBV27 CASGGEAKNIQYF TGTGCCAGCGGGGGCGAGGCCAAAAACATTCAGTACTTC
TRBJ1-2 NA TRBD1 TRBV10-3 CAIRPGGQGVPGYTF TGTGCCATTCGCCCGGGGGGACAGGGGGTACCGGGCTACACCTTC